The next 27 T cell receptor beta chains were all read from a single sample in a study of response to subunit inactivated influenza vaccine. TCRdb called the RT-PCR reads again in MiXCR, with one record for every CDR3 protein. The sample holds hundreds of thousands of distinct CDR3 sequences, less than 15% seen once. The source material was PBMCs from blood, sampled approximately 15 days before vaccination. The receptors were gathered from a man aged 50 to 60 who received an inactivated influenza vaccine.

V is TRBV18 and J is TRBJ1-2, with TRBD1 matching 8 bases. Germline V CDR1 and CDR2: KGHSH, LQKENI. This CDR3 has 14 residues. V was pared by 5 bases and J by 3 bases, with 5 bases of the junction left unmatched. Here the CDR3 reads CASSTNRGDYGYTF. The CDR3 DNA reads as TGTGCCAGCTCAACAAACAGGGGGGACTATGGCTACACCTTC.

There are many counts of this clonotype. The chain joins TRBV9 to TRBJ2-7, with D perhaps TRBD1 or TRBD2 (5 bases each). V dropped 2 bases and J dropped 1 base, with 10 bases sitting between them. This CDR3 is built from 14 residues. Germline CDR1 is SGDLS and CDR2 is YYNGEE. CDR3 sequence (DNA): TGTGCCAGCAGCGTCACCGGGACGTCCTACGAGCAGTACTTC. It yields the protein CASSVTGTSYEQYF.

The gene calls are TRBV7-2 and TRBJ2-1; no definite D call. The V and J ends lost 5 bases and 5 bases respectively, with 10 bases between them. The CDR3 is 13 residues long. Germline-derived CDR1 and CDR2 are SGHTA and FQGNSA. CDR3 in DNA: TGTGCCAGCAGCCCGGCAATGGACAATGAGCAGTTCTTC. It specifies CASSPAMDNEQFF. Full variable domain (missing parts from reference TRBV7-2 and TRBJ2-1): GAGVSQSPSNKVTEKGKDVELRCDPISGHTALYWYRQSLGQGLEFLIYFQGNSAPDKSGLPSDRFSAERTGGSVSTLTIQRTQQEDSAVYLCASSPAMDNEQFFGPGTRLTVL.

This sequence joins TRBV3-1 and TRBJ2-6, with D possibly being TRBD1 (5 bases). CDR3 length equals 15 residues. CDR1 is LGHDT, CDR2 YNNKEL, per germline (reference sequence). Trimming took off 6 bases at V and 4 bases at J, with 13 bases between the two ends. CDR3 region: CASRNVAGGANVLTF. DNA of the CDR3: TGTGCCAGCAGAAATGTCGCAGGGGGGGCCAACGTCCTGACTTTC.

This clonotype was counted only a few times. This chain joins TRBV12-3 or TRBV12-4 and TRBJ1-1; possibly TRBD1 for D (6 bases). The CDR3 sequence is 14 residues long. The V gene lost 7 bases and the J gene lost 1 base, with 13 bases spanning the gap. The CDR3 DNA reads TGTGCCAGCACCCAAACAGGGTGGAACACTGAAGCTTTCTTT. Protein product: CASTQTGWNTEAFF.

In its sample, this clonotype was seen many times. For the CDR3, the DNA is TGCGCCAGCAGCTTGGACGGGGGGCCCATGGCTAATGAAAAACTGTTTTTT. This encodes CASSLDGGPMANEKLFF. J is TRBJ1-4 and V is TRBV5-1, with D perhaps matching TRBD1 (6 bases). This CDR3 comprises 17 residues. V lost 0 bases and J lost 3, with 15 bases in between. Germline values: CDR1 SGHRS, CDR2 YFSETQ.

The chain is built from TRBV4-3 and TRBJ2-1; 11 bases align to TRBD2. This CDR3 region has 16 residues. Unmatched junction bases numbered 5, after V lost 4 bases and J lost 3 bases. The V gene's germline CDR1 is LGHNA and CDR2 YSLEER. Here the CDR3 DNA reads TGCGCCAGCAGCCTTATACTAGCGGGGGACTACAATGAGCAGTTCTTC. Translating it yields CASSLILAGDYNEQFF.

This clonotype was counted only a few times. The chain couples TRBV12-3 or TRBV12-4 to TRBJ2-2, with a possible D match to TRBD1 (6 bases). The CDR3 contains 15 residues. Trimming left V 1 base short and J 4 bases short, with 10 bases between. CDR3 DNA sequence: TGTGCCAGCAGTTTAGGCAGGGGAATCACCGGGGAGCTGTTTTTT. This codes for CASSLGRGITGELFF.

CDR3 loop: CSAQDQFWPDTQYF. The CDR3, as DNA: TGCAGTGCACAGGACCAATTTTGGCCAGATACGCAGTATTTT. V gene TRBV20-1 combines with J gene TRBJ2-3; possible D gene TRBD1, 5 bases. The CDR3 runs 14 residues. V lost 6 bases and J 4 bases, leaving 17 bases between the germline ends. CDR1 and CDR2 (germline): DFQATT, SNEGSKA (reference sequence).

The chain recombines TRBV3-1 with TRBJ2-1, with D unclear. CDR1 and CDR2 (germline): LGHDT, YNNKEL (reference sequence). Trimming cost V 5 bases and J 9 bases, with 14 bases left between them. The CDR3 is made up of 13 amino acids. CDR3 sequence reads: CASSTTAEAEQFF. In DNA, the CDR3 is TGTGCCAGCAGCACAACAGCCGAGGCTGAGCAGTTCTTC.

This clonotype occurred many times. The chain links TRBV5-1 to TRBJ2-5; 8 bases agree with TRBD1. V was clipped by 1 base and J by 4 bases; unmatched bases: 3. The CDR3 has 14 amino acids. Germline V gene lookup returns CDR1 SGHRS and CDR2 YFSETQ. CDR3 residues: CASSLQGAGETQYF. The CDR3 DNA reads as TGCGCCAGCAGCTTGCAGGGGGCAGGAGAGACCCAGTACTTC.

As to this clonotype: Its ends do not fully match the called genes, so a read error is possible. The rearrangement joins TRBV7-2 to TRBJ2-2, with a weak D call TRBD2 (5 bases). CDR3 size: 12 residues. CDR1 SGHTA and CDR2 FQGNSA come from the germline V gene. DNA of the CDR3: TGTGCCAGCAGTCCTTACACCGGGGAGCTGCTTTTT. Its protein product is CASSPYTGELLF.

J is TRBJ2-6 and V is TRBV25-1, with no clear D. The V gene lost 5 bases and the J gene lost 0 bases, with 14 bases spanning the gap. Germline V gene data show CDR1 as MGHDK and CDR2 as SYGVNS. The CDR3 runs to 17 residues. The CDR3 loop reads CASSHSSSPSGANVLTF. In DNA, the CDR3 is TGTGCCAGCAGTCACAGTTCTTCCCCCTCTGGGGCCAACGTCCTGACTTTC.

This clonotype came up a few times. The chain joins TRBV4-3 to TRBJ2-1, with 9 nucleotides matching TRBD2. There are 17 residues in the CDR3. The V gene end was trimmed by 0 bases and the J gene end by 0 bases; junction bases not matched to a gene: 3. Germline V lookup: CDR1 LGHNA, CDR2 YSLEER. CDR3 sequence: CASSQELAGNSYNEQFF. In nucleotides, the CDR3 is TGCGCCAGCAGCCAAGAGCTAGCGGGGAACTCCTACAATGAGCAGTTCTTC.

Only a few counts were recorded for this clonotype. The genes are TRBV5-8 and TRBJ2-2; D not certain. Trimming stripped 0 bases from V and 0 bases from J, with 12 bases between. Germline assignment: CDR1 SGHTS and CDR2 YDEGEE. This CDR3 is 17 amino acids long. For the CDR3, the DNA is TGTGCCAGCAGCTTGGCCGTGGGGAACCCGAACACCGGGGAGCTGTTTTTT. Its translation: CASSLAVGNPNTGELFF.

This clonotype was detected a few times. The genes are TRBV20-1 and TRBJ2-5; perhaps TRBD1 as D (6 bases). CDR1 and CDR2 (germline): DFQATT, SNEGSKA (reference sequence). Trimming took off 5 bases at V and 1 base at J, with 8 bases between the two ends. The CDR3 has 12 residues. CDR3 sequence: CSASDSQETQYF. CDR3 coding DNA: TGCAGTGCTTCGGACAGCCAAGAGACCCAGTACTTC.

In its sample, this clonotype was seen a few times. J is TRBJ2-7 and V is TRBV9; 7 nucleotides line up with TRBD1. Germline values: CDR1 SGDLS, CDR2 YYNGEE. This CDR3 region has 14 residues. The V gene end was trimmed by 0 bases and the J gene end by 2 bases; junction bases not matched to a gene: 2. The CDR3 sequence is CASSVDRGPYEQYF. The CDR3 DNA reads TGTGCCAGCAGCGTAGACAGGGGTCCCTACGAGCAGTACTTC.

This clonotype was seen repeatedly, ten times or more. The chain joins TRBV7-2 to TRBJ2-3; 7 nucleotides match TRBD2. The trim removed 5 bases at V and 2 bases at J, leaving 7 bases unmatched. CDR1 and CDR2 from the germline V gene are SGHTA and FQGNSA. The CDR3 length is 15 residues. As DNA, the CDR3 is TGTGCCAGCAGCGTCACCGGGACTAACACAGATACGCAGTATTTT. It yields the protein CASSVTGTNTDTQYF.

The gene calls are TRBV4-2 and TRBJ2-7, with 15 nucleotides matching TRBD2. J gave up 5 bases and V 4 bases, and 6 bases lay outside the gene matches. The CDR3 sequence is 16 residues long. Germline V CDR1 and CDR2: LGHNA, YNFKEQ. CDR3 sequence (DNA): TGTGCCAGCAGCCTTGGACTAGCGGGGGGGCCAGACGAGCAGTACTTC. This translates into CASSLGLAGGPDEQYF.

This clonotype was observed at least ten times. This chain uses TRBV7-6 with TRBJ2-2; unclear D gene. Trimming removed 1 base from V and 2 bases from J, with 8 bases in between. Looked up from germline, CDR1 is SGHVS and CDR2 is FNYEAQ. The CDR3 loop spans 15 amino acids. Here the CDR3 DNA reads TGTGCCAGCAGCTTAGAATGGGGAAACACCGGGGAGCTGTTTTTT. Its protein is CASSLEWGNTGELFF.

The chain recombines TRBV6-1 with TRBJ2-7; D unresolved. The CDR3 has 15 residues. The V end lost 6 bases, the J end lost 3 bases, and 18 bases lay between the germline ends. Germline V gene data show CDR1 as MNHNS and CDR2 as SASEGT. CDR3 region: CASSATAEPNYEQYF. The DNA of the CDR3 is TGTGCCAGCAGCGCTACCGCTGAGCCGAACTACGAGCAGTACTTC.

The chain joins TRBV3-1 to TRBJ2-4; weak D call: TRBD2 (7 bases). CDR3 length equals 18 residues. The V gene's germline CDR1 is LGHDT and CDR2 YNNKEL (reference sequence). V was shortened by 2 bases and J by 0 bases, with 17 bases between the two germline ends. The CDR3 region has the DNA TGTGCCAGCAGCCAAACTGGAGGGGGGGGGCTAGCCAAAAACATTCAGTACTTC. Its protein is CASSQTGGGGLAKNIQYF.

This clonotype was picked up a small number of times. This chain uses TRBV28 with TRBJ2-1; maybe TRBD1 (7 bases). The germline V gene has CDR1 MDHEN and CDR2 SYDVKM. This CDR3 comprises 12 residues. Trimming removed 5 bases at V and 14 bases at J, with 16 bases between. The CDR3 is CASSPSGGLKFF. The CDR3, as DNA: TGTGCCAGCAGTCCTTCAGGGGGGCTGAAGTTCTTC.

This clonotype was recorded many times. The J gene is TRBJ2-5, the V gene TRBV29-1; no clear D. Germline CDR1 and CDR2: SQVTM and ANQGSEA. V was cut by 4 bases and J by 5 bases, with 14 bases left in between. This CDR3 comprises 13 residues. The CDR3 is CSVGRRVEETQYF. CDR3 nucleotide sequence: TGCAGCGTTGGGAGACGGGTGGAGGAGACCCAGTACTTC. The full variable domain, in which reference TRBV29-1 and TRBJ2-5 provide the parts outside the CDR3, is SAVISQKPSRDICQRGTSLTIQCQVDSQVTMMFWYRQQPGQSLTLIATANQGSEATYESGFVIDKFPISRPNLTFSTLTVSNMSPEDSSIYLCSVGRRVEETQYFGPGTRLLVL.

This clonotype was seen many times. The chain links TRBV5-1 to TRBJ2-1; D is undetermined. V shed 4 bases and J shed 9 bases, with 14 bases lying between them. In germline, CDR1 is SGHRS, CDR2 YFSETQ. This CDR3 has 13 residues. CDR3 bases: TGCGCCAGCAGCCTCAAGATGAGTGGTGAGCAGTTCTTC. Amino acid sequence: CASSLKMSGEQFF.

The chain carries TRBV6-1 and TRBJ2-4; D is unclear. Per the germline V gene, CDR1 is MNHNS and CDR2 is SASEGT. The length of the CDR3 is 15 residues. Trimming pared 6 bases from V and 4 bases from J, leaving 16 bases between. CDR3 region: CASRDLGGLKNIQYF. The CDR3 DNA reads as TGTGCCAGCAGGGACCTGGGTGGCTTAAAAAACATTCAGTACTTC.

This chain uses TRBV5-6 with TRBJ2-7; 9 bases align to TRBD1. CDR1 is SGHDT and CDR2 is YYEEEE in the germline V gene. CDR3 length: 17 amino acids. J gave up 3 bases and V 5 bases, and 15 bases lay outside the gene matches. CDR3 sequence (DNA): TGTGCCAGCAGAACCGGAACAGGGGGCGGAGACGTCTACGAGCAGTACTTC. The encoded protein is CASRTGTGGGDVYEQYF.